This TCR beta chain was found in a study of blood T cell repertoires in COVID-19 (dated by TCRdb to the early 2020s). Some background on the complete study: Samples covering the acute and convalescent phases of COVID-19 were provided by collaborators in the United States, Italy and Spain. The prospective study material was composed of cDNA or gDNA derived from T cells, B-cell-depleted T cells, or PBMCs. The dataset comprised deeply sampled blood TCRbeta repertoires from subjects exposed to, actively infected with, or recovered from COVID-19. The repertoires were released in a freely available public database intended as a resource for research on the immune response to SARS-CoV-2. Samples were obtained from the ongoing ImmuneRACE study (first 160 participants) and from 1,000 to 1,500 subjects provided by 6 global collaborators. The sample metadata nearly always contained a de-identified subject ID, COVID-19 status, age in years and sex. Where available, HLA class I and class II types were obtained from metadata supplied by the sample provider rather than from assay-based typing. Points the paper makes about the study in general: Clinical and demographic metadata were provided uncurated, with the amount varying by source and participant.

The germline V end is reduced by 6 bases and the J end by 7 bases; junction bases left unmatched: 6. CDR1 KGHSH and CDR2 LQKENI were looked up in the germline V gene. The CDR3 starts with the cysteine, ends with the phenylalanine, and has 14 residues. The only DNA kept is the CDR3, 42 bases in frame from the first base. TCRbeta CDR3 regions were amplified from genomic DNA using the immunoSEQ Assay, a bias-controlled multiplex PCR. The study's own analysis went as follows. The number of nucleated cells in each sample was estimated from the amplification of reference gene primers within the assay. Sequence reads were collapsed and filtered to measure the absolute abundance of every unique TCRbeta CDR3 rearrangement. For each sample, productive Simpson clonality was calculated as the square root of Simpson's diversity index over productive rearrangements. Drawn from immuneACCESS, this table holds only the in-frame rearrangements with V and J called that TCRdb kept. Clones are partly lost; checked studies trace under half to an unresolved V gene and leave the rest unexplained. V and J calls and clone size follow that table, whereas D and trimming were derived from the DNA. The sample table shows about 160,000 clones, and around 82% are seen once. Roughly 6.4% of the sample is taken by the ten largest.

This clone was found once. This clone's antigen is unknown. No qualities accompany the bases; no much larger clone lies one base away. At one collaborating source in Seattle, patients were enrolled during active infection and were followed longitudinally through the course of disease. Whole blood was collected in K2EDTA tubes by collaborating institutions according to the institutions' own protocols. For TCRbeta analysis, collaborators shipped samples as frozen whole blood, isolated PBMCs, or DNA extracted from either of those sample types. The sequence was collected from a woman between 35 and 50 years old with COVID-19, enrolled during active disease. Material for sequencing was peripheral blood. The chain is assembled from TRBV18 and TRBJ2-7, with TRBD2 identical over 13 junction bases. The CDR3 region: CASSRTSGSGEQYF. At the DNA level, the sequence is TGTGCCAGCTCTCGGACTAGCGGGAGTGGAGAGCAGTACTTC.